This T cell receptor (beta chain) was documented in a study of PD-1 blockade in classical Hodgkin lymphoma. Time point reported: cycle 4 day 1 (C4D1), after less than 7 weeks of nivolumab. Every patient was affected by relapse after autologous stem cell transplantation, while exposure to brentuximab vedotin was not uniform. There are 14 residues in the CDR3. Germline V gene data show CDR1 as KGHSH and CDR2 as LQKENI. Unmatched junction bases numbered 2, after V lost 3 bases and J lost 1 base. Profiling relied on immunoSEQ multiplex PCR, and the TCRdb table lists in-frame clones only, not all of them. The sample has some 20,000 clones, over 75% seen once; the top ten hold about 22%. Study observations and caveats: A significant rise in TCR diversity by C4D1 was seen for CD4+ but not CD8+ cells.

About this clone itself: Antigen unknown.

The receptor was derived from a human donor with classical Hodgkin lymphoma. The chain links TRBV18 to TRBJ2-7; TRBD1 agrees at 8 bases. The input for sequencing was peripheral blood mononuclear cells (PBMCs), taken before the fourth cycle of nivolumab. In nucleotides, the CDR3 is TGTGCCAGCTCACCTCGGACAGGGTCCTACGAGCAGTACTTC. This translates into CASSPRTGSYEQYF.